Sequencing of this TCR beta chain was carried out in a study of early T cells in non-severe SARS-CoV-2 infection. Study results and caveats: Private and CD4 specificities were missed by VDJdb matching, skewed to anti-spike CD8.

Unique molecular identifiers were attached to individual cDNA molecules. TCRdb recomputed calls from the 5' RACE reads with MiXCR, one row per CDR3 protein. In the table there are about 60,000 distinct CDR3 sequences, under 15% of which are singletons. V lost 6 bases, J lost 4 bases, and 4 bases stayed unmatched. The CDR3 covers 13 residues. With regard to this clonotype: Its matching antigen is unknown.

This sequence was found in an adult who was a healthcare worker with PCR-confirmed SARS-CoV-2 infection or an uninfected control (not recorded which). The chain joins TRBV12-3 or TRBV12-4 to TRBJ2-3, with TRBD2 matching 7 bases. Source: whole blood, taken at baseline. The CDR3 spells CASRPGGADTQYF. The CDR3 nucleotides read TGTGCCAGCAGGCCTGGGGGGGCAGATACGCAGTATTTT.